This T cell receptor (beta chain) was retrieved from a study of cytomegalovirus exposure and HLA in healthy donors. PCR employed 60 Vbeta and 13 Jbeta primers. Generated by immunoSEQ multiplex PCR, the TCRdb table keeps only in-frame clones and is missing some. Here the sample spans more than 110,000 clones, around four fifths being singletons. This clone is a singleton in its sample. Its antigen is undetermined. Losses at the gene ends were 0 bases for V and 0 bases for J; bases not matched to a gene: 1. CDR3 size: 16 residues. Germline V gives CDR1 LGHNA, CDR2 YNFKEQ. The study, taken as a whole, reports: Some TCR beta chains (over 150 of them) were listed as cytomegalovirus-associated. Some V segments, TRBV6-2 and TRBV6-3 among them, were indistinguishable and were therefore excluded. TCR beta sequences reportedly predicted most subjects' HLA-A and HLA-B alleles accurately. Follow-up analysis found HLA locus-dependent TCR association rates, highest for DRB1 and lowest for HLA-C.

The gene calls are TRBV4-2 and TRBJ2-1, with 8 bases fitting TRBD2. The origin of this receptor is a young man in good health and CMV-seronegative. The sample taken for sequencing was PBMCs. The CDR3 is CASSQESGGSYNEQFF. As DNA, the CDR3 is TGTGCCAGCAGCCAAGAGAGCGGGGGCTCCTACAATGAGCAGTTCTTC.